This entry lists 26 T cell receptor beta chains sequenced from one sample in a study of cytomegalovirus exposure and HLA in healthy donors (dated by TCRdb to the late 2010s). The library was prepared using the immunoSEQ multiplex PCR assay. For the multiplex PCR, a mixture combining 60 forward primers for TCR Vbeta segments and 13 reverse primers for TCR Jbeta segments was used. TCRdb took over this immuneACCESS table, retaining in-frame rearrangements with V and J assigned. Such tables are incomplete; in checked studies, under half of the missing clones stem from an unresolved V gene, and the remainder is unexplained. For this sample there are 100,000 to 150,000 clones; around 80% appear just once. Roughly a tenth of the sample lies in the top ten. The sequencing input was PBMCs. The origin of the receptors is a man in his thirties or forties in good health and CMV-seropositive.

There are a few counts of this clone. This chain links TRBV7-8 with TRBJ2-1, with D possibly matching TRBD2 (5 bases). Germline CDR1 and CDR2: SGHVS and FQNEAQ. There are 15 residues in the CDR3. The V end was cut by 5 bases, the J end by 5 bases, with 16 bases between. The CDR3 nucleotides are TGTGCCAGCAGCCCCCTAGAGGGAAATGACAATGAGCAGTTCTTC. Residues: CASSPLEGNDNEQFF.

The chain carries TRBV19 and TRBJ1-5; 7 nucleotides align to TRBD1. Germline loops: CDR1 LNHDA, CDR2 SQIVND (reference sequence). The J segment lost 4 bases and the V segment lost 6 bases, leaving 3 bases of the junction unmatched. This CDR3 region has 13 residues. The CDR3 DNA sequence: TGTGCCAGTAGCTCGACAGGGAATCAGCCCCAGCATTTT. Amino acids: CASSSTGNQPQHF.

The V and J genes are TRBV5-1 and TRBJ1-2, with no clear D. From germline, CDR1 is SGHRS and CDR2 YFSETQ. The germline V and J ends were trimmed by 4 bases and 0 bases, with 10 bases remaining between them. The CDR3 contains 14 residues. The CDR3 here is CASSLAGSNYGYTF. CDR3 nucleotide sequence: TGCGCCAGCAGCCTGGCAGGTTCTAACTATGGCTACACCTTC. Combining the CDR3 with reference TRBV5-1 and TRBJ1-2 gives the whole variable domain KAGVTQTPRYLIKTRGQQVTLSCSPISGHRSVSWYQQTPGQGLQFLFEYFSETQRNKGNFPGRFSGRQFSNSRSEMNVSTLELGDSALYLCASSLAGSNYGYTFGSGTRLTVV.

The chain carries TRBV10-3 and TRBJ2-1, with TRBD2 as a possible D gene (6 bases). The CDR3 has 13 residues. Trimming left V 8 bases short and J 4 bases short, with 12 bases between. Germline V gene data show CDR1 as ENHRY and CDR2 as SYGVKD. The CDR3, as DNA: TGTGCCATCCGACCGGGAGAATACAATGAGCAGTTCTTC. Protein sequence: CAIRPGEYNEQFF.

This clone was observed a single time. The chain carries TRBV9 and TRBJ2-1; 10 bases map to TRBD2. The V gene's germline CDR1 is SGDLS and CDR2 YYNGEE. CDR3 length: 15 residues. The ends lost 6 bases at V and 7 bases at J; junction bases unmatched: 10. CDR3 DNA: TGTGCCAGCACCAATACTAGCGGGATATCGAATGAGCAGTTCTTC. As protein: CASTNTSGISNEQFF.

This clone was seen more than once but under ten times. The chain employs TRBV5-1 and TRBJ2-7; TRBD1 matches at 11 bases. J was trimmed by 5 bases and V by 0 bases; bases with no gene match: 1. The CDR3 has 14 residues. Germline CDR1 is SGHRS and CDR2 is YFSETQ. The CDR3 is CASSLEGQGDEQYF. The CDR3, as DNA: TGCGCCAGCAGCTTGGAGGGACAGGGGGACGAGCAGTACTTC.

The chain has TRBV27 and TRBJ2-1; 8 bases fit TRBD2. The J segment lost 6 bases and the V segment lost 3 bases, leaving 7 bases of the junction unmatched. This CDR3 has 15 amino acids. The germline gives CDR1 MNHEY, CDR2 SMNVEV (reference sequence). The CDR3 DNA reads TGTGCCAGCAGTTTCTTGACGGGAGGGCCCAATGAGCAGTTCTTC. It codes for CASSFLTGGPNEQFF.

This chain joins TRBV7-9 and TRBJ2-1; D unclear. CDR3 length: 10 amino acids. With 3 bases removed from V and 9 bases from J, the gap between germline ends came to 3 bases. CDR1 and CDR2 from the germline V gene are SEHNR and FQNEAQ (reference sequence). For the CDR3, the DNA is TGTGCCAGCAGCTTCAGTGAGCAGTTCTTC. The encoded protein is CASSFSEQFF.

V usage is TRBV27 and J usage is TRBJ2-7, with 9 bases that match TRBD2. From germline, CDR1 is MNHEY and CDR2 SMNVEV (reference sequence). The CDR3 extends over 17 amino acids. J lost 0 bases, V lost 6 bases, and 12 bases had no gene match. CDR3 sequence: CASRSLAGLLSSYEQYF. The CDR3 bases are TGTGCCAGCAGATCCCTAGCGGGGTTACTCAGCTCCTACGAGCAGTACTTC.

This chain uses TRBV2 with TRBJ2-7, with 10 bases fitting TRBD2. V shed 5 bases, J shed 6 bases, and the junction held 10 bases outside the gene matches. The CDR3 sequence is 15 residues long. Germline values: CDR1 SNHLY, CDR2 FYNNEI. The CDR3 DNA is TGTGCCAGCAGTCTACGGACTAGCGGAAGGGGCGAGCAGTACTTC. Translation: CASSLRTSGRGEQYF.

The gene calls are TRBV21-1 and TRBJ2-6; TRBD1, the table's D call, lacks a check against the DNA. TRBV21-1 is designated a pseudogene. This CDR3 is built from 16 residues. In nucleotides, the CDR3 is TGTGCCAGCAGCCTCTACAGGGGATCTGGGGCCAACGTCCTGACTTTC. As protein: CASSLYRGSGANVLTF.

This clone was seen a few times. The chain employs TRBV5-4 and TRBJ1-2; D unclear. The CDR3 is 15 residues long. The germline CDR1 and CDR2 sequences are SGHNT and YYREEE (reference sequence). The V and J ends lost 1 base and 3 bases respectively, with 13 bases between them. In nucleotides, the CDR3 is TGTGCCAGCAGCTTGTTTCTGGGAGGAGACTATGGCTACACCTTC. Its translation: CASSLFLGGDYGYTF.

The chain uses TRBV5-8 and TRBJ2-3; 10 positions agree with TRBD1. V was pared by 2 bases and J by 4 bases, with 4 bases of the junction left unmatched. CDR3 length: 15 residues. Germline lookup yields CDR1 SGHTS and CDR2 YDEGEE. As DNA, the CDR3 is TGTGCCAGCAGCTTAGGACAGGGGGGGGCAGATACGCAGTATTTT. Amino acids: CASSLGQGGADTQYF.

The gene calls are TRBV7-2 and TRBJ2-3; D uncertain. Germline assignment: CDR1 SGHTA and CDR2 FQGNSA. CDR3 length: 12 amino acids. V lost 5 bases and J lost 2, with 5 bases in between. The CDR3 DNA reads as TGTGCCAGCAGCCAACACACAGATACGCAGTATTTT. This translates into CASSQHTDTQYF.

The chain employs TRBV5-6 and TRBJ1-2, with D perhaps matching TRBD1 (5 bases). The CDR3 sequence is 13 residues long. CDR1 and CDR2 (germline): SGHDT, YYEEEE. Trimming removed 6 bases at V and 5 bases at J, with 14 bases between. The CDR3 loop reads CASTRWGEYGYTF. CDR3 in DNA: TGTGCCAGCACCCGGTGGGGGGAATATGGCTACACCTTC.

This chain uses TRBV4-2 with TRBJ2-1; D gene unclear. The V end was cut by 4 bases, the J end by 8 bases, with 15 bases between. Per germline, CDR1 LGHNA and CDR2 YNFKEQ. CDR3 length: 14 residues. In nucleotides, the CDR3 is TGTGCCAGCAGCCCCTTTACTGCAGAGGATGAGCAGTTCTTC. Translation: CASSPFTAEDEQFF.

This sequence joins TRBV11-2 and TRBJ1-1; no definite D call. With 2 bases removed from V and 1 base from J, the gap between germline ends came to 8 bases. Germline lookup yields CDR1 SGHAT and CDR2 FQNNGV. This CDR3 is 14 amino acids long. The CDR3 protein is CASSLTTGNTEAFF. CDR3 nucleotide sequence: TGTGCCAGCAGCTTAACCACGGGGAACACTGAAGCTTTCTTT.

The chain employs TRBV6-5 and TRBJ2-7; the D is unclear. Trimming took 6 bases from V and 0 from J, leaving 6 bases between them. Per the germline V gene, CDR1 is MNHEY and CDR2 is SVGAGI. The length of the CDR3 is 12 residues. CDR3 loop: CASSRSSYEQYF. In nucleotides, the CDR3 is TGTGCCAGCAGCCGGAGCTCCTACGAGCAGTACTTC.

This clone occurred once. V gene TRBV4-2 combines with J gene TRBJ1-3, with D possibly being TRBD1 (6 bases). Germline values: CDR1 LGHNA, CDR2 YNFKEQ. Deletions cut 0 bases from V and 3 bases from J, with 12 bases between. The CDR3 contains 16 residues. The CDR3 is CASSQDLGGGGNTIYF. CDR3 nucleotide sequence: TGTGCCAGCAGCCAAGACCTTGGGGGCGGTGGAAACACCATATATTTT.

This clone has only a few counts. The chain has TRBV2 and TRBJ1-4; unclear D gene. Per the germline V gene, CDR1 is SNHLY and CDR2 is FYNNEI. This CDR3 has 12 amino acids. The V gene lost 4 bases and the J gene lost 8 bases, with 8 bases spanning the gap. The CDR3 sequence is CASSVGVEKLFF. The CDR3 DNA is TGTGCCAGCAGTGTCGGGGTCGAAAAACTGTTTTTT.

This clone was observed a handful of times. V is TRBV6-1 and J is TRBJ2-3, with 7 bases lining up with TRBD1. CDR3 size: 15 residues. The V segment lost 4 bases and the J segment 2 bases; nucleotides outside the gene matches: 6. Germline assignment: CDR1 MNHNS and CDR2 SASEGT. Here the CDR3 reads CASSGGQAYTDTQYF. DNA of the CDR3: TGTGCCAGCAGTGGCGGACAGGCGTACACAGATACGCAGTATTTT.

The chain employs TRBV6-4 and TRBJ1-1; the D is unclear. The CDR3 extends over 12 amino acids. V shed 0 bases and J shed 8 bases, with 7 bases lying between them. In germline, CDR1 is MRHNA, CDR2 SNTAGT. CDR3 bases: TGTGCCAGCAGTGACTCGCGGGCAGAAGCTTTCTTT. Translating gives CASSDSRAEAFF.

The V and J genes are TRBV5-1 and TRBJ1-5, with 8 bases lining up with TRBD1. This CDR3 is built from 14 residues. Trimming took 2 bases from V and 6 from J; bases not matched to a gene: 4. The germline CDR1 and CDR2 sequences are SGHRS and YFSETQ. The CDR3 here is CASSLGQGVQPQHF. The CDR3, as DNA: TGCGCCAGCAGCTTAGGACAGGGAGTTCAGCCCCAGCATTTT.

The CDR3 protein is CASSYGHTDTQYF. In DNA, the CDR3 is TGTGCCAGCAGTTATGGACACACAGATACGCAGTATTTT. The chain is built from TRBV6-5 and TRBJ2-3; a possible D gene is TRBD1 (5 bases). CDR1 and CDR2 from the germline V gene are MNHEY and SVGAGI. V lost 3 bases, J lost 2 bases, and 6 bases lay in between. CDR3 length: 13 amino acids.

The V call is TRBV15, the J call TRBJ2-2; possibly TRBD2 for D (5 bases). This CDR3 is 12 amino acids long. The germline V gene has CDR1 LNHNV and CDR2 YYDKDF (reference sequence). Trimming took 5 bases from V and 7 from J, leaving 8 bases between them. The CDR3, as DNA: TGTGCCACCAGCGAGAGCGGCGGGGAGCTGTTTTTT. Translated: CATSESGGELFF.

The V and J genes are TRBV4-2 and TRBJ2-3; 14 bases are shared with TRBD2. Trimming took 1 base from V and 4 from J; bases not matched to a gene: 7. The germline gives CDR1 LGHNA, CDR2 YNFKEQ. This CDR3 is 18 amino acids long. The CDR3 spells CASSQAIGLAGGADTQYF. In DNA form, the CDR3 reads TGTGCCAGCAGCCAAGCAATCGGACTAGCGGGAGGTGCAGATACGCAGTATTTT.